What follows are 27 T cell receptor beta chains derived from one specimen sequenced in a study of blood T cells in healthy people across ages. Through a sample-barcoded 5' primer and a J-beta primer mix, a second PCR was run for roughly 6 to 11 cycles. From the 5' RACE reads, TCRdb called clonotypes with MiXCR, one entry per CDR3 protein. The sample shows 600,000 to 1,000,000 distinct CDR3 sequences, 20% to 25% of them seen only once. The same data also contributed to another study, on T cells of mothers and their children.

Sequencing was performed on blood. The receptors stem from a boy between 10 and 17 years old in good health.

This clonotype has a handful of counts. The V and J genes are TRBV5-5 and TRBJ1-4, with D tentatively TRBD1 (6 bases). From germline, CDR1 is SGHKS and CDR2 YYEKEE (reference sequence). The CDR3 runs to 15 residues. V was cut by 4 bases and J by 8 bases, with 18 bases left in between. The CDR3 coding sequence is TGTGCCAGCAGCCCAATAGGGGGGGCGAGGGAAAAACTGTTTTTT. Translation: CASSPIGGAREKLFF. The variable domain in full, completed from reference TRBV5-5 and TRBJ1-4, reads DAGVTQSPTHLIKTRGQQVTLRCSPISGHKSVSWYQQVLGQGPQFIFQYYEKEERGRGNFPDRFSARQFPNYSSELNVNALLLGDSALYLCASSPIGGAREKLFFGSGTQLSVL.

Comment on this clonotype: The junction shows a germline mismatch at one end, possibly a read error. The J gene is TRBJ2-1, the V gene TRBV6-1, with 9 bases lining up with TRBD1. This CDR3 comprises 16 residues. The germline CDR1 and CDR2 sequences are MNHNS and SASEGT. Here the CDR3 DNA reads TGTGCCAGCAGTGAAGGTTGGGACAGGGAATACAATGAGCAGCTCTTC. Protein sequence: CASSEGWDREYNEQLF.

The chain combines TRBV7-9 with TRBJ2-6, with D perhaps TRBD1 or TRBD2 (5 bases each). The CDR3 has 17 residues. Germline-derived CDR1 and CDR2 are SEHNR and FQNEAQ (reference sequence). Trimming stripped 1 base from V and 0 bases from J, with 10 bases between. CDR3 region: CASSLGDASSGANVLTF. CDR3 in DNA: TGTGCCAGCAGCTTAGGGGACGCGAGCTCTGGGGCCAACGTCCTGACTTTC.

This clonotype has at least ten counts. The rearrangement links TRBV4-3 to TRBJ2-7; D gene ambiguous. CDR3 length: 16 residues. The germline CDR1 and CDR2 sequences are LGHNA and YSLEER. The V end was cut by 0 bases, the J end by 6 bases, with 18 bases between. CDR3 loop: CASSQDSLGPVGEQYF. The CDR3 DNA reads TGCGCCAGCAGCCAAGATAGCCTGGGCCCCGTCGGCGAGCAGTACTTC.

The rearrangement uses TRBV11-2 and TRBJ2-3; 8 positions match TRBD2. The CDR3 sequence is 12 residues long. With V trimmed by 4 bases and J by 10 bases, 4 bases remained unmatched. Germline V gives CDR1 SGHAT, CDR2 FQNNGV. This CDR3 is CASSYGLAPQYF. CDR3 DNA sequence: TGTGCCAGCAGCTATGGACTAGCTCCGCAGTATTTT.

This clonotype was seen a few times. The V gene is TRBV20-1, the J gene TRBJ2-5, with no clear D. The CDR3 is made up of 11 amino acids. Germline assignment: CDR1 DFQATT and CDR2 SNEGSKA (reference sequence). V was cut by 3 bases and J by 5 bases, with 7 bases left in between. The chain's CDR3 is CSARSGETQYF. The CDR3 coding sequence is TGCAGTGCTAGGTCCGGTGAGACCCAGTACTTC.

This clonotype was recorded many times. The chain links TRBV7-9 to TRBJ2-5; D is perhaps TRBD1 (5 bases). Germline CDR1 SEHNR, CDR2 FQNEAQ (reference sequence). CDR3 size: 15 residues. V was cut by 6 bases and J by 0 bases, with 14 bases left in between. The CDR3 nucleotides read TGTGCCAGCAGGCTAGGGGCCCTGTACCAAGAGACCCAGTACTTC. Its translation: CASRLGALYQETQYF.

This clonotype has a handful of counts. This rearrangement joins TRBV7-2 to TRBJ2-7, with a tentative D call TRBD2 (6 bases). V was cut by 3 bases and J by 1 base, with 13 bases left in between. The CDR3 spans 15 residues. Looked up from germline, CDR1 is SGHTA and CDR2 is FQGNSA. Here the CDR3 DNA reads TGTGCCAGCAGCTTTGGGGCTAGCGCATCCTACGAGCAGTACTTC. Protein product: CASSFGASASYEQYF.

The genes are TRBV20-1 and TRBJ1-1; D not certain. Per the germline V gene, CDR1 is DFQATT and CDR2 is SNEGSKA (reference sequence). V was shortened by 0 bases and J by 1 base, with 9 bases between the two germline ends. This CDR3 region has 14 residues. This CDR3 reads CSAREVFGNTEAFF. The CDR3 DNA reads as TGCAGTGCTAGAGAGGTCTTTGGGAACACTGAAGCTTTCTTT.

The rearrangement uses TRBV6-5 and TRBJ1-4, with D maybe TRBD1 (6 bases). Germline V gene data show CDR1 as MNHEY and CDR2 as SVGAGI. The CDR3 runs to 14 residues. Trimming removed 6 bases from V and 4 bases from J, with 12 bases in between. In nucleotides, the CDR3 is TGTGCCAGCAGCCGGACAGTCCGTAATGAAAAACTGTTTTTT. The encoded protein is CASSRTVRNEKLFF.

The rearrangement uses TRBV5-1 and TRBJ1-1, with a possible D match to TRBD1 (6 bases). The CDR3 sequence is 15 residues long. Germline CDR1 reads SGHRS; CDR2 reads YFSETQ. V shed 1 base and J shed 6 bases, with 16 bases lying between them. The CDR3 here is CASSLRGGGRPEAFF. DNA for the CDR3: TGCGCCAGCAGCTTGCGGGGGGGCGGCAGACCTGAAGCTTTCTTT.

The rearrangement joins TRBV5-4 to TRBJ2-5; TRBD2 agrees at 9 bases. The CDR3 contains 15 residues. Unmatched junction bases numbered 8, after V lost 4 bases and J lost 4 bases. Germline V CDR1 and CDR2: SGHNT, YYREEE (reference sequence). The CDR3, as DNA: TGTGCCAGCAGCGACACCGGGACTAGCCTAGAGACCCAGTACTTC. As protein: CASSDTGTSLETQYF.

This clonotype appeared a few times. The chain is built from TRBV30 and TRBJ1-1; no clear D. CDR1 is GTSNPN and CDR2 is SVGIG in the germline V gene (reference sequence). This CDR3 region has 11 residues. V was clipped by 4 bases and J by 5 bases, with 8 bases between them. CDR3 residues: CAWMWGTEAFF. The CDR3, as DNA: TGTGCCTGGATGTGGGGAACTGAAGCTTTCTTT. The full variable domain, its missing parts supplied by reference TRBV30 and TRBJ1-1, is SQTIHQWPATLVQPVGSPLSLECTVEGTSNPNLYWYRQAAGRGLQLLFYSVGIGQISSEVPQNLSASRPQDRQFILSSKKLLLSDSGFYLCAWMWGTEAFFGQGTRLTVV.

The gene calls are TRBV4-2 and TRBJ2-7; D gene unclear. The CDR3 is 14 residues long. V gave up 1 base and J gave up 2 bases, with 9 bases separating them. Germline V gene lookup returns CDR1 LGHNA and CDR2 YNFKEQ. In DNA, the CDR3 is TGTGCCAGCAGCCAAGTTGGCATAACCTACGAGCAGTACTTC. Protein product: CASSQVGITYEQYF.

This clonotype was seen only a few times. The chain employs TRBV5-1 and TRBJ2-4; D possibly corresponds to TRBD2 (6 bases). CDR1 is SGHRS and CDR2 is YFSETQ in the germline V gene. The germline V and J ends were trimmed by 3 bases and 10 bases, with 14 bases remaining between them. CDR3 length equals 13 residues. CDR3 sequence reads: CASSSGEAGIQYF. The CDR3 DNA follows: TGCGCCAGCAGCTCGGGGGAAGCGGGTATTCAGTACTTC.

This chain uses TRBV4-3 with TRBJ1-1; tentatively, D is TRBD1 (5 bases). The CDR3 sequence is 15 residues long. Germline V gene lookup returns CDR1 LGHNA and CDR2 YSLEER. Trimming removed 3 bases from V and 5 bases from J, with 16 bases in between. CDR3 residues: CASSQAGTRETEAFF. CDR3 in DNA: TGCGCCAGCAGCCAGGCCGGGACGCGGGAAACTGAAGCTTTCTTT.

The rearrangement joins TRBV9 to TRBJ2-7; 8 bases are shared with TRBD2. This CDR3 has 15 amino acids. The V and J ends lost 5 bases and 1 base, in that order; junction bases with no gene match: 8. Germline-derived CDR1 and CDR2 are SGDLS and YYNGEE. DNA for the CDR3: TGTGCCAGCAGTTCCACTAGCGGTCTTTCCTACGAGCAGTACTTC. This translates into CASSSTSGLSYEQYF.

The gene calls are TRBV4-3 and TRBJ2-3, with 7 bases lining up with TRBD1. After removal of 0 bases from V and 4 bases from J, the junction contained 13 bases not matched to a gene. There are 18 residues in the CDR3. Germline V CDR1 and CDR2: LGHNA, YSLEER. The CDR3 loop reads CASSQDVGQGVRSDTQYF. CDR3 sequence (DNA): TGCGCCAGCAGCCAAGATGTGGGGCAGGGGGTACGGTCAGATACGCAGTATTTT.

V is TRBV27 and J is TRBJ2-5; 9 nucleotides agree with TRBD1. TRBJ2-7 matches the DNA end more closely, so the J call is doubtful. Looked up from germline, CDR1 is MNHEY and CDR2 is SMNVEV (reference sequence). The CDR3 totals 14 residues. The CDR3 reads CASSWGTGLYEQYF. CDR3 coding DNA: TGTGCCAGCAGTTGGGGGACAGGGCTGTACGAGCAGTACTTC.

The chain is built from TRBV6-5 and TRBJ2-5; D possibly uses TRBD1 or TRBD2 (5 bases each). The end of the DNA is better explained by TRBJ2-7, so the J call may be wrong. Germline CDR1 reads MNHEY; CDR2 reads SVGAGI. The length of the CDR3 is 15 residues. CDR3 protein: CASSFGDVTSYEQYF. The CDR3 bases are TGTGCCAGCAGTTTTGGGGACGTAACCTCTTACGAGCAGTACTTC.

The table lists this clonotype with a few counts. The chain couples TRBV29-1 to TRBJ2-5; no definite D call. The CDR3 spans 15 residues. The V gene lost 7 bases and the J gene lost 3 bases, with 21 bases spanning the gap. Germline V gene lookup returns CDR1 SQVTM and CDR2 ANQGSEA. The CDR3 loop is CSAKKTFGMEETQYF. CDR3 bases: TGCAGCGCCAAGAAGACATTTGGCATGGAAGAGACCCAGTACTTC.

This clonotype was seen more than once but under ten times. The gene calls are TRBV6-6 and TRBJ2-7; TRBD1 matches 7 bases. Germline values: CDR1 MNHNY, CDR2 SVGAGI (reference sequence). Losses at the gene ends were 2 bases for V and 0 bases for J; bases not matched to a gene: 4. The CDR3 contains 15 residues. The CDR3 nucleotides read TGTGCCAGCAGTTACGGACAGGCCAGCTCCTACGAGCAGTACTTC. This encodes CASSYGQASSYEQYF.

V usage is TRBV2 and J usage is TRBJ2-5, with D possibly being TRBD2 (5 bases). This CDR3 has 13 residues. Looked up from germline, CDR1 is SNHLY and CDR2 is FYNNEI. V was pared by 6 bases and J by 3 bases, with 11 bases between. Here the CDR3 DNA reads TGTGCCAGCAGCCCGGACGGGGAAGAGACCCAGTACTTC. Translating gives CASSPDGEETQYF.

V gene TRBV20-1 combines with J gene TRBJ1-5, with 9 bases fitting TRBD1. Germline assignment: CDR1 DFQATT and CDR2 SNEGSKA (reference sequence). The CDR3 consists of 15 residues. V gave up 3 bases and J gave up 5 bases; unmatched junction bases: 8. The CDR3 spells CSASTGGKGDQPQHF. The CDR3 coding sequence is TGCAGTGCTAGTACAGGGGGCAAGGGCGATCAGCCCCAGCATTTT.

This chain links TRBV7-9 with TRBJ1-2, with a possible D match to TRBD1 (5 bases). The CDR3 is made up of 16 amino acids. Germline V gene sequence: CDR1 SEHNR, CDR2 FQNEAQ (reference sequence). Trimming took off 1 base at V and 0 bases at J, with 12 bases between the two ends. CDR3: CASSLVRDLANYGYTF. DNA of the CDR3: TGTGCCAGCAGCTTAGTGCGGGACCTAGCTAACTATGGCTACACCTTC.

The CDR3 reads CSADDITEQFF. DNA for the CDR3: TGCAGTGCTGACGACATTACTGAGCAGTTCTTC. The chain carries TRBV20-1 and TRBJ2-1; no reliable D call. Between the trimmed V and J ends, which lost 5 bases and 9 bases, there was a span of 11 bases. Germline V CDR1 and CDR2: DFQATT, SNEGSKA (reference sequence). The CDR3 has 11 amino acids.

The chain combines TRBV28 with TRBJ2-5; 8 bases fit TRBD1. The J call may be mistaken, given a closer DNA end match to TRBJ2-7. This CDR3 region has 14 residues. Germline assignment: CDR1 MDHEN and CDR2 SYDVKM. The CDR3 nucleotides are TGTGCCAGCAGCGCCGGGACAGGAGGTATCGAGCAGTACTTC. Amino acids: CASSAGTGGIEQYF.